Listed here is a single T cell receptor (beta chain). This sample is drawn from a study of blood T cell repertoires in COVID-19. As for the study in general: Acute and convalescent COVID-19 samples came from the United States, Italy and Spain.

From germline, CDR1 is KGHSH and CDR2 LQKENI. V was shortened by 4 bases and J by 1 base, with 3 bases between the two germline ends. The CDR3 extends over 12 amino acids. Study processing details: Reference gene primer amplification in the assay estimated nucleated cell counts. Clones were sequenced by immunoSEQ multiplex PCR, and TCRdb holds only the in-frame ones, with some missing. Clonal size and the V and J genes are those of that table, whereas D and trimming came from the DNA. The table has 240,000 or so clones, around 85% seen once. The chain employs TRBV18 and TRBJ2-3; D is unresolved. The material sequenced was peripheral blood. The clonotype originates from a woman of 80 years or more with acute or convalescent COVID-19. This chain's CDR3 is CASSLGTDTQYF. The CDR3 nucleotides are TGTGCCAGCTCACTAGGCACAGATACGCAGTATTTT.